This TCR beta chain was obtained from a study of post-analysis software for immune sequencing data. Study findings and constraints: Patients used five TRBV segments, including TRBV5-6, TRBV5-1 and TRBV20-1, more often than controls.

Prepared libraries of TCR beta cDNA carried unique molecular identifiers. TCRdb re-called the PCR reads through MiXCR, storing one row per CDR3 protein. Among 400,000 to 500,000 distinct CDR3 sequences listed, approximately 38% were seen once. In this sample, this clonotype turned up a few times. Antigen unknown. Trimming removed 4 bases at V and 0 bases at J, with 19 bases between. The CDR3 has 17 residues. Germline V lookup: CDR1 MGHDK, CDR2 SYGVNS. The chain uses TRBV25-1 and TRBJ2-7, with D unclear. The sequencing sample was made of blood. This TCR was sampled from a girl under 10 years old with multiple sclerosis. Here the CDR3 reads CASSGPLKGRSSYEQYF. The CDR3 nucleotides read TGTGCCAGCAGTGGCCCTCTCAAGGGTCGGAGCTCCTACGAGCAGTACTTC.